This TCR beta chain was recorded in a study of regulatory T cells in long-lasting Graves disease. General study results and limits: Researchers examined only peripheral blood and not thyroid tissue.

This clonotype was seen ten or more times. Its specificity is unknown. Building of the TCR beta libraries involved iRepertoire HTBI primers and Arm-PCR of CDR3 regions. TCRdb re-derived calls from the multiplex PCR reads in MiXCR, one entry per CDR3 protein. The table includes approximately 480,000 distinct CDR3 sequences, 15% to 20% detected once. As for time point: newly diagnosed GD, antithyroid drugs for less than 3 months. RNA from PBMCs was the source of the TCR library. V dropped 5 bases and J dropped 3 bases, with 10 bases sitting between them. CDR3 length: 13 residues. Per germline, CDR1 MDHEN and CDR2 SYDVKM. The same specimen was also included in a second study, on T cells in Graves' hyperthyroidism and ophthalmopathy. From that study: Diagnosis rested on symptoms, serum thyroxine and TRAb, thyroid ultrasound, and orbital computed tomography. Using the HTBI primer set, a first-round RT-PCR was run on the TCR CDR3. A median around 5.9 months before onset, the model predicted ophthalmopathy.

The J gene is TRBJ1-1, the V gene TRBV28, with D unclear. Here the sequenced sample was peripheral blood mononuclear cells (PBMCs), taken at new diagnosis, from a patient treated with antithyroid drugs. This clonotype was obtained from a man aged 40-49 years with Graves disease. Here the CDR3 reads CASSPVPDTEAFF. The CDR3 DNA follows: TGTGCCAGCAGTCCTGTACCGGACACTGAAGCTTTCTTT.